This T cell receptor (beta chain) was recovered during a study of blood T cells in healthy people across ages. Whole-study findings and limits: While age rose, TCR beta diversity per million T cells dropped in a roughly linear way. Possibly, changes in expanded clonotypes were confounded because donor CMV status was unknown.

Per sample, a minimum of 6.5 million PBMCs were isolated. Germline CDR1 is MGHRA and CDR2 is YSYEKL. There are 12 residues in the CDR3. With a J-beta primer mix and a sample-barcoded 5' primer, a second PCR ran 7 to 11 cycles. MiXCR was run by TCRdb on the 5' RACE reads, yielding one entry per CDR3 protein. The top ten clones hold roughly a tenth of a sample with 800,000 to 950,000 distinct CDR3 sequences, roughly 28% of them seen once. About this clonotype itself: The antigen remains unidentified. At one end, the junction sequence differs from germline, possibly due to a read error.

The same specimen was also included in a second study, on T cells of mothers and their children. From that second work: The study sampled three healthy Caucasian mothers and their six children.

This TCR came from a woman aged 40 to 50 in good health. Sequenced input: blood. The gene calls are TRBV4-1 and TRBJ2-1; tentative D call: TRBD2 (6 bases). The CDR3 region has the DNA TGCGCCAGCAGCCACGGAGGGGATGAGCAGTTCTTT. As protein: CASSHGGDEQFF.